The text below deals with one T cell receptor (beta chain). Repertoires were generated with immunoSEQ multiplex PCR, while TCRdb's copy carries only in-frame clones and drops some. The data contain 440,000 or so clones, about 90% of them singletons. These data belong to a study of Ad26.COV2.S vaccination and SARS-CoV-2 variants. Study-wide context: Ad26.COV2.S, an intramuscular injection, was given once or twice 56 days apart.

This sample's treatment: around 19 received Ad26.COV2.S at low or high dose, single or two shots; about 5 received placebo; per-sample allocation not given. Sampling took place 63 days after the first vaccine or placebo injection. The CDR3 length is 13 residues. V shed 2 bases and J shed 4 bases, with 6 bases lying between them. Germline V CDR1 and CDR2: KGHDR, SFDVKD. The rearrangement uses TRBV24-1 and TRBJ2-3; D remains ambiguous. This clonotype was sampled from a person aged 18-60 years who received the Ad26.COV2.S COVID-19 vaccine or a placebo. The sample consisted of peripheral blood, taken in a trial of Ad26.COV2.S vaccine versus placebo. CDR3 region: CATSDWLADTQYF. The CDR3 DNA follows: TGTGCCACCAGTGATTGGTTGGCAGATACGCAGTATTTT.